These 8 T cell receptor beta chains originate from one sample sequenced in a study of T-cell reconstitution after alpha-beta-depleted transplantation in children. During its preparation, the TCRbeta library received unique molecular identifiers. TCRdb re-called the PCR reads with MiXCR, one entry per CDR3 protein. The repertoire holds roughly 500,000 distinct CDR3 sequences, with more than 9% as singletons. Sequencing used PBMCs, obtained before TCRalphabeta/CD19-depleted stem cell transplant. Source of these receptors: a child younger than 10 with inherited bone marrow failure, due to receive a stem cell transplant.

Ten or more counts support this clonotype. The rearrangement joins TRBV27 to TRBJ2-2; no firm D call. The CDR3 spans 14 residues. Between the trimmed V and J ends, which lost 3 bases and 1 base, there was a span of 6 bases. Germline-derived CDR1 and CDR2 are MNHEY and SMNVEV (reference sequence). CDR3 sequence: CASSFLLNTGELFF. In DNA, the CDR3 is TGTGCCAGCAGTTTCTTACTGAACACCGGGGAGCTGTTTTTT.

This clonotype was counted at least ten times. The chain has TRBV29-1 and TRBJ2-1; either TRBD1 or TRBD2 may supply D (6 bases each). V was cut by 8 bases and J by 6 bases, with 17 bases left in between. CDR1 is SQVTM, CDR2 ANQGSEA, per germline. The CDR3 is 13 residues long. The CDR3 sequence is CSPGGRERNEQFF. CDR3 nucleotides: TGCAGCCCCGGGGGCAGGGAGCGCAATGAGCAGTTCTTC.

Concerning this clonotype: A read error may explain this, as a much larger clone is one base away. The genes are TRBV19 and TRBJ1-5, with TRBD1 matching 9 bases. This CDR3 is 16 amino acids long. In germline, CDR1 is LNHDA, CDR2 SQIVND (reference sequence). The CDR3 spells CASSIGDRVVDQPQPF. The CDR3 DNA is TGTGCCAGTAGTATAGGGGACAGGGTCGTTGATCAGCCCCAGCCTTTT.

There are a few counts of this clonotype. This rearrangement joins TRBV29-1 to TRBJ1-3; D is perhaps TRBD1 (5 bases). The CDR3 is made up of 16 amino acids. Germline V gene sequence: CDR1 SQVTM, CDR2 ANQGSEA. The V end was cut by 5 bases, the J end by 0 bases, with 17 bases between. The CDR3 spells CSVLGGTDNSGNTIYF. CDR3 DNA sequence: TGCAGCGTTCTTGGGGGTACAGACAACTCTGGAAACACCATATATTTT.

This clonotype was detected many times. The rearrangement links TRBV4-2 to TRBJ2-2; D uncertain. The CDR3 is 14 amino acids. Germline lookup yields CDR1 LGHNA and CDR2 YNFKEQ. The V end lost 0 bases, the J end lost 5 bases, and 7 bases lay between the germline ends. The CDR3 protein is CASSQDGRTGELFF. The DNA for the CDR3 is TGTGCCAGCAGCCAAGATGGGCGAACCGGGGAGCTGTTTTTT.

Concerning this clonotype: A much larger clone sits a single nucleotide away, making a read error possible. The chain recombines TRBV7-8 with TRBJ2-7; 10 bases agree with TRBD2. This CDR3 is built from 15 residues. Germline CDR1 and CDR2: SGHVS and FQNEAQ. As DNA, the CDR3 is TGTGCCAGAAGCTTACGGCTAGCGGGAGCAGGCGAGCAGTACTTC. Its protein product is CARSLRLAGAGEQYF.

This clonotype was counted many times. The chain has TRBV28 and TRBJ1-3; the D is unclear. The V end lost 2 bases, the J end lost 0 bases, and 8 bases lay between the germline ends. The CDR3 has 15 residues. Germline lookup yields CDR1 MDHEN and CDR2 SYDVKM. CDR3 loop: CASSLGLLSGNTIYF. The CDR3 DNA reads TGTGCCAGCAGTTTAGGGCTCCTCTCTGGAAACACCATATATTTT.

This clonotype was seen repeatedly, ten times or more. The chain combines TRBV6-2 or TRBV6-3 with TRBJ2-7, with 7 bases fitting TRBD1. CDR1 is MNHEY and CDR2 is SVGEGT in the germline V gene. Losses at the gene ends were 4 bases for V and 2 bases for J; bases not matched to a gene: 29. The CDR3 is 22 residues long. The CDR3 region has the DNA TGTGCCAGCAGTTCTCCCCGCTCCGATCGCAGACAGGGACCCTCTGGGACCTACGAGCAGTACTTC. Protein: CASSSPRSDRRQGPSGTYEQYF.